This T cell receptor (beta chain) was sequenced for a study of blood T cell repertoires in COVID-19. Study as a whole: The United States, Italy and Spain were the sources of the acute and convalescent COVID-19 samples. PBMCs, B-cell-depleted T cells, or T cells were the source of the cDNA or gDNA that made up the material.

Original analysis: Amplification of reference gene primers was used by the study to estimate nucleated cell counts. Assay: immunoSEQ multiplex PCR; the TCRdb copy retains only in-frame clones and omits some. D and trimming come from the DNA, and the V and J calls and clone size come from that table. The sample has about 160,000 clones; around 84% are singletons. Trimming cost V 3 bases and J 2 bases; bases outside gene matches: 6. This CDR3 comprises 15 residues. Germline CDR1 reads SGHVS; CDR2 reads FNYEAQ. The sample was peripheral blood. J is TRBJ2-7 and V is TRBV7-6, with 8 positions matching TRBD1. This TCR came from an elderly woman with acute or convalescent COVID-19. CDR3 in amino acids: CASSLGQAITYEQYF. CDR3 DNA sequence: TGTGCCAGCAGCTTGGGACAGGCCATAACCTACGAGCAGTACTTC.